Sequencing of this T cell receptor beta chain was carried out in a study of blood T cells in healthy people across ages. PCR was performed a second time for about 7 to 12 cycles using a sample-barcoded 5' primer and a J-beta primer mix. Each TCR beta cDNA got a 12-nucleotide random molecular identifier. Each CDR3 protein is one row after TCRdb ran MiXCR on the 5' RACE reads. The sample yields some 1.1 million distinct CDR3 sequences, 35% to 40% seen once. To note about this clonotype: One end of the junction does not line up with germline, which may come from a read error.

Donors were systemically healthy Caucasian individuals from Russia aged roughly 6 to 95 years. Germline-derived CDR1 and CDR2 are KGHDR and SFDVKD. This CDR3 has 11 amino acids. The sequence was collected from a man between 18 and 29 years old in good health. The sample consisted of blood. This chain joins TRBV24-1 and TRBJ1-1; D ambiguous. The CDR3 region is CAPSTNTEAFF. CDR3 nucleotide sequence: TGTGCCCCCAGTACTAACACTGAAGCTTTCTTT.